This T cell receptor (beta chain) was profiled in a study of cytomegalovirus exposure and HLA in healthy donors. Whole-study context: An analysis done earlier identified almost 120 million unique TCR beta sequences from about 179 million T cells. Findings and limits, study-wide: Follow-up analysis later connected one missense variant in DCLRE1C with trimming of TCR beta V- and J-genes. Diagnosis of cytomegalovirus status made by the classifier reportedly showed high specificity and sensitivity. Presence/absence analyses rested on an assumption that sequencing depth was roughly uniform across donors.

Comment on this clone: The antigen remains unidentified.

Primers included in the PCR were 60 Vbeta and 13 Jbeta primers. Profiled with immunoSEQ multiplex PCR; TCRdb holds only in-frame clones, not every one. The top ten clones hold 13% of a sample with 150,000 to 160,000 clones, around 80% of them seen once. Germline V lookup: CDR1 SGHAT, CDR2 FQNNGV. V lost 5 bases and J lost 0, with 11 bases in between. This CDR3 region has 14 residues. V usage is TRBV11-2 and J usage is TRBJ2-7; D is perhaps TRBD1 (6 bases). The sequence was obtained from a man younger than 45 in good health and CMV-seropositive. Material: PBMCs. Here the CDR3 DNA reads TGTGCCAGCAGCCAGGGGCAAAGCTCCTACGAGCAGTACTTC. It translates to CASSQGQSSYEQYF.